Listed here is a single T cell receptor (beta chain). This sample is drawn from a study of cytomegalovirus exposure and HLA in healthy donors. J was trimmed by 9 bases and V by 6 bases; bases with no gene match: 5. CDR3 size: 12 residues. CDR1 and CDR2 (germline): SGHDT, YYEEEE. 13 Jbeta primers and 60 Vbeta primers were used for the PCR. Profiling relied on immunoSEQ multiplex PCR, and the TCRdb table lists in-frame clones only, not all of them. The profile shows about 93,000 clones, about 78% of them singletons. The sequenced material came from PBMCs. The TCR was taken from a woman aged 35 to 49 in good health and CMV-seronegative. The V call is TRBV5-6, the J call TRBJ2-1; 8 nucleotides match TRBD2. In DNA, the CDR3 is TGTGCCAGCATATCACGGGGGGGTGAGCAGTTCTTC. Amino acid sequence: CASISRGGEQFF. The full variable domain, in which reference TRBV5-6 and TRBJ2-1 provide the parts outside the CDR3, is DAGVTQSPTHLIKTRGQQVTLRCSPKSGHDTVSWYQQALGQGPQFIFQYYEEEERQRGNFPDRFSGHQFPNYSSELNVNALLLGDSALYLCASISRGGEQFFGPGTRLTVL.